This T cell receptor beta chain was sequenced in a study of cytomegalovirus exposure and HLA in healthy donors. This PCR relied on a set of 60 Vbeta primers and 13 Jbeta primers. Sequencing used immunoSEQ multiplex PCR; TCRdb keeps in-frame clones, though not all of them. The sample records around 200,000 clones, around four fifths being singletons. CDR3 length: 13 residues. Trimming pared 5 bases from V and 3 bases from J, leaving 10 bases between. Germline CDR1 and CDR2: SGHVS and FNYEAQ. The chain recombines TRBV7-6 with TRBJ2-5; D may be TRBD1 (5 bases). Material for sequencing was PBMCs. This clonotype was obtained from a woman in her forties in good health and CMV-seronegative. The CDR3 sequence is CASSQTEEETQYF. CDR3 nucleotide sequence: TGTGCCAGCAGCCAGACAGAAGAAGAGACCCAGTACTTC.